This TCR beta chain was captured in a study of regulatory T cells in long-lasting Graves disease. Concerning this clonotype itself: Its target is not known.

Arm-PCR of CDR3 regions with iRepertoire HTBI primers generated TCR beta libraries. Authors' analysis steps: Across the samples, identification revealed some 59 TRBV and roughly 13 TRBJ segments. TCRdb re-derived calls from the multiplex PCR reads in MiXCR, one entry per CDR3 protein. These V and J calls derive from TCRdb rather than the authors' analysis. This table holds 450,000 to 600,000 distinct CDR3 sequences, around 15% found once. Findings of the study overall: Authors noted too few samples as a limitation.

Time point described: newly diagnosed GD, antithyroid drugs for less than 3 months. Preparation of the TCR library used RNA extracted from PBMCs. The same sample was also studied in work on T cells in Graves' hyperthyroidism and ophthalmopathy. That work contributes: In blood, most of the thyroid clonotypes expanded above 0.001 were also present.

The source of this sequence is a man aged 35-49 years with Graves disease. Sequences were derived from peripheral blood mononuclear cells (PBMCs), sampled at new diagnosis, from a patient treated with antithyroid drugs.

The DNA of the CDR3 is TGCGCCAGCAGCTTGGCCTGGGGCTACGAGCAGTACTTC. Residues: CASSLAWGYEQYF. This chain joins TRBV5-1 and TRBJ2-7; unclear D gene. Germline CDR1 and CDR2: SGHRS and YFSETQ. V lost 0 bases, J lost 3 bases, and 7 bases lay in between. This CDR3 has 13 residues.